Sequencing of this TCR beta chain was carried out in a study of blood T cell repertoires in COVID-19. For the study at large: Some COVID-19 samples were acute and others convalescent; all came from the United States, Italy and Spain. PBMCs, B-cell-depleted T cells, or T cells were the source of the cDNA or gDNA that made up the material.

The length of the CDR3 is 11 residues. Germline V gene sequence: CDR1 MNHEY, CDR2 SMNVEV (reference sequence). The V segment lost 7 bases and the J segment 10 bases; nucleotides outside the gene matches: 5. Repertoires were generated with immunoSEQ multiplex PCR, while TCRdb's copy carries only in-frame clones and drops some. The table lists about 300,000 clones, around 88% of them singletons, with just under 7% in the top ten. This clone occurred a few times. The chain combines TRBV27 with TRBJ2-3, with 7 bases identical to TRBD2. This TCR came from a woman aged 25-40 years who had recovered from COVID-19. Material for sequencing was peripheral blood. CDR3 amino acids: CASTRGVAQYF. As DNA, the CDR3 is TGTGCCAGCACCCGGGGGGTTGCGCAGTATTTT.